This passage covers 10 T cell receptor beta chains from one sample sequenced in a study of CD8 T cells in Susac syndrome. Reverse transcription of about 0.5 to 1 ug RNA used random hexamers. Each CDR3 protein gets one entry after TCRdb re-called the immunoSEQ multiplex PCR reads with MiXCR. Of under 200,000 distinct CDR3 sequences listed, 85% to 95% are singletons. The material sequenced was CD4+ T cells from PBMCs. These receptors were obtained from a human donor with Susac syndrome.

The chain has TRBV9 and TRBJ2-5; D gene uncertain. CDR1 SGDLS and CDR2 YYNGEE come from the germline V gene. The length of the CDR3 is 11 residues. The V gene lost 6 bases and the J gene lost 5 bases, with 8 bases spanning the gap. The CDR3 here is CASITGETQYF. The DNA for the CDR3 is TGTGCCAGCATCACCGGGGAGACCCAGTACTTC.

The CDR3 DNA is TGTGCCAGCAGCCACAATGACGGGAGCACAGATACGCAGTATTTT. Protein: CASSHNDGSTDTQYF. V usage is TRBV3-1 and J usage is TRBJ2-3; D gene uncertain. This CDR3 is built from 15 residues. From germline, CDR1 is LGHDT and CDR2 YNNKEL (reference sequence). V lost 3 bases and J 0 bases, leaving 10 bases between the germline ends.

This chain joins TRBV27 and TRBJ1-6, with D perhaps TRBD1 (6 bases). Trimming removed 4 bases at V and 6 bases at J, with 13 bases between. There are 15 residues in the CDR3. CDR1 and CDR2 (germline): MNHEY, SMNVEV (reference sequence). The CDR3 DNA is TGTGCCAGCAGTTGGACTTTGGGGGCTAATTCACCCCTCCACTTT. Translating it yields CASSWTLGANSPLHF.

The V gene is TRBV30, the J gene TRBJ1-1; D possibly corresponds to TRBD1 (5 bases). CDR1 GTSNPN and CDR2 SVGIG come from the germline V gene (reference sequence). This CDR3 spans 16 amino acids. V shed 0 bases and J shed 0 bases, with 14 bases lying between them. The CDR3 DNA follows: TGTGCCTGGAGTGTGGGCAGGGCCGGTATGAACACTGAAGCTTTCTTT. Protein product: CAWSVGRAGMNTEAFF.

The chain uses TRBV5-1 and TRBJ2-1; the match to TRBD1 covers 9 bases. Germline V gives CDR1 SGHRS, CDR2 YFSETQ. The CDR3 covers 14 residues. The J segment lost 5 bases and the V segment lost 4 bases, leaving 4 bases of the junction unmatched. CDR3 amino acids: CASSSGQGHNEQFF. In DNA form, the CDR3 reads TGCGCCAGCAGCAGCGGACAGGGGCACAATGAGCAGTTCTTC.

The chain employs TRBV10-2 and TRBJ2-5, with 8 bases identical to TRBD2. The CDR3 spans 14 residues. Trimming cost V 6 bases and J 5 bases; bases outside gene matches: 8. In germline, CDR1 is WSHSY, CDR2 SAAADI. CDR3 sequence: CASSGAGVEETQYF. In DNA, the CDR3 is TGCGCCAGCAGCGGAGCGGGGGTTGAGGAGACCCAGTACTTC.

The chain carries TRBV3-1 and TRBJ1-1, with a possible D match to TRBD1 (5 bases). Germline V CDR1 and CDR2: LGHDT, YNNKEL (reference sequence). Trimming left V 0 bases short and J 1 base short, with 15 bases between. This CDR3 has 17 amino acids. The CDR3 region is CASSQDSPRGTNTEAFF. DNA of the CDR3: TGTGCCAGCAGCCAAGATAGCCCCCGGGGGACGAACACTGAAGCTTTCTTT.

J is TRBJ2-7 and V is TRBV7-6; D is uncertain. The CDR3 has 12 amino acids. Looked up from germline, CDR1 is SGHVS and CDR2 is FNYEAQ. The V and J ends lost 5 bases and 5 bases respectively, with 10 bases between them. CDR3 nucleotides: TGTGCCAGCAGCACCTCGTGGGACGAGCAGTACTTC. Protein product: CASSTSWDEQYF.

The rearrangement links TRBV30 to TRBJ1-6; 7 bases agree with TRBD1. This CDR3 has 13 residues. V lost 8 bases, J lost 8 bases, and 9 bases stayed unmatched. The germline V gene encodes CDR1 GTSNPN and CDR2 SVGIG (reference sequence). CDR3 sequence reads: CAGRDSLYSPLHF. CDR3 coding DNA: TGTGCCGGAAGGGACAGCCTGTATTCACCCCTCCACTTT. The full variable domain, rest sourced from reference TRBV30 and TRBJ1-6, is SQTIHQWPATLVQPVGSPLSLECTVEGTSNPNLYWYRQAAGRGLQLLFYSVGIGQISSEVPQNLSASRPQDRQFILSSKKLLLSDSGFYLCAGRDSLYSPLHFGNGTRLTVT.

V and J are TRBV5-4 and TRBJ2-1; D may be TRBD1 or TRBD2 (5 bases each). V gave up 1 base and J gave up 4 bases, with 12 bases separating them. This CDR3 has 15 amino acids. Germline CDR1 is SGHNT and CDR2 is YYREEE (reference sequence). CDR3 loop: CASSLMRGRYNEQFF. The DNA of the CDR3 is TGTGCCAGCAGCTTGATGAGGGGCAGGTACAATGAGCAGTTCTTC. Combining the CDR3 with reference TRBV5-4 and TRBJ2-1 gives the whole variable domain ETGVTQSPTHLIKTRGQQVTLRCSSQSGHNTVSWYQQALGQGPQFIFQYYREEENGRGNFPPRFSGLQFPNYSSELNVNALELDDSALYLCASSLMRGRYNEQFFGPGTRLTVL.